This T cell receptor beta chain was documented in a study of blood T cell repertoires in COVID-19. Study details: Spain, Italy and the United States supplied samples that represented acute and convalescent COVID-19.

Repertoires were generated with immunoSEQ multiplex PCR, while TCRdb's copy carries only in-frame clones and drops some. The sample contains about 150,000 clones, about 90% of which appear only once. Recovery meant two consecutive negative NP/OP PCR tests, professional clearance, or resolved symptoms. CDR3 length: 17 residues. CDR1 is MGHRA and CDR2 is YSYEKL in the germline V gene. Deletions cut 1 base from V and 5 bases from J, with 18 bases between. Sequencing input: PBMCs or T cells enriched from blood (not recorded which). The receptor's source is a woman in her fifties or sixties who had recovered from COVID-19. The chain uses TRBV4-1 and TRBJ1-5, with a possible D match to TRBD1 (6 bases). CDR3 residues: CASSQVARTRGHQPQHF. The CDR3 DNA is TGCGCCAGCAGCCAAGTCGCTAGGACGCGGGGGCATCAGCCCCAGCATTTT.